Each of the 4 T cell receptor beta chains below was sequenced from the same sample in a study of shared T cell receptors in the human thymus. The repertoire was sequenced with immunoSEQ multiplex PCR; TCRdb's copy has only in-frame clones and lacks some. This table holds approximately 730,000 clones, 80% to 90% found once. The same sample was also used in a study of human thymus T cells.

Sequences were obtained from thymocytes. The receptor set was obtained from a girl under three years old with a congenital heart defect.

The rearrangement links TRBV30 to TRBJ1-2; possible D gene TRBD1, 5 bases. Between the trimmed V and J ends, which lost 0 bases and 7 bases, there was a span of 24 bases. CDR3 length: 17 residues. Germline V gene lookup returns CDR1 GTSNPN and CDR2 SVGIG (reference sequence). CDR3 amino acids: CAWSVQEVPRRPFGYTF. In DNA, the CDR3 is TGTGCCTGGAGTGTACAGGAAGTCCCGAGACGCCCCTTTGGCTACACCTTC.

The V call is TRBV19, the J call TRBJ2-1, with D unresolved. Germline loops: CDR1 LNHDA, CDR2 SQIVND (reference sequence). The CDR3 covers 15 residues. The V gene lost 2 bases and the J gene lost 0 bases, with 8 bases spanning the gap. In DNA, the CDR3 is TGTGCCAGTAGTATAATACCTAGCTCCTACAATGAGCAGTTCTTC. It encodes CASSIIPSSYNEQFF.

This chain joins TRBV7-7 and TRBJ2-2, with 7 bases identical to TRBD1. CDR1 is SSHAT and CDR2 is FNYEAQ in the germline V gene (reference sequence). V shed 5 bases, J shed 4 bases, and the junction held 10 bases outside the gene matches. The CDR3 runs 16 residues. CDR3 protein: CASSETGEGTTGELFF. The DNA of the CDR3 is TGTGCCAGCAGCGAAACAGGGGAAGGTACCACCGGGGAGCTGTTTTTT. Filled out from reference TRBV7-7 and TRBJ2-2, the complete variable domain reads GAGVSQSPRYKVTKRGQDVTLRCDPISSHATLYWYQQALGQGPEFLTYFNYEAQPDKSGLPSDRFSAERPEGSISTLTIQRTEQRDSAMYRCASSETGEGTTGELFFGEGSRLTVL.

CDR3 DNA: TGTGCCAGCAGCATTTCCTCGGTCCGGGACATAGGTTATGATGAGCAGTTCTTC. This translates into CASSISSVRDIGYDEQFF. V and J are TRBV28 and TRBJ2-1, with a weak D call TRBD1 (6 bases). Germline V gene data show CDR1 as MDHEN and CDR2 as SYDVKM. V was trimmed by 6 bases and J by 8 bases, leaving 29 bases between them. The CDR3 runs to 18 residues.